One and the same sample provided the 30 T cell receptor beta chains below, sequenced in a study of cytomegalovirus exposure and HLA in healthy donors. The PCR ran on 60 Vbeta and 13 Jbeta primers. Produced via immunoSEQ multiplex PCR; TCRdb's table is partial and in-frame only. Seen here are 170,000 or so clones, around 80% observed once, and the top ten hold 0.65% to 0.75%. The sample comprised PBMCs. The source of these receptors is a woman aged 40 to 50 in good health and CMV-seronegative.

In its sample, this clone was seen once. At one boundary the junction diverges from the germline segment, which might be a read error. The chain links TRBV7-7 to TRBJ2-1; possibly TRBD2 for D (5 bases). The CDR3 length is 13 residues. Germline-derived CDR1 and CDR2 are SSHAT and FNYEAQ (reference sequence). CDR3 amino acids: CASSLATHNEQFF. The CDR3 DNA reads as TGTGCTAGCAGCTTAGCGACTCACAATGAGCAGTTCTTC.

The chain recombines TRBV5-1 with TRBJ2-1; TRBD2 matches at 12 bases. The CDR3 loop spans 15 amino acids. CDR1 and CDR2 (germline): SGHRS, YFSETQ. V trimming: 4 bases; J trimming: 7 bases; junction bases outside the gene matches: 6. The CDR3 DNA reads TGCGCCAGCAGCATCGGACTAGCGGGAACTAATGAGCAGTTCTTC. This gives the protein CASSIGLAGTNEQFF.

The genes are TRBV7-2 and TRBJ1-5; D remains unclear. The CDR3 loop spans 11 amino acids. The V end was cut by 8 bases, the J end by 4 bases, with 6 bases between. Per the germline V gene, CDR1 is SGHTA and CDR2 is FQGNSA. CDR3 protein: CASGGNQPQHF. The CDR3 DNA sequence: TGTGCCAGCGGCGGAAATCAGCCCCAGCATTTT.

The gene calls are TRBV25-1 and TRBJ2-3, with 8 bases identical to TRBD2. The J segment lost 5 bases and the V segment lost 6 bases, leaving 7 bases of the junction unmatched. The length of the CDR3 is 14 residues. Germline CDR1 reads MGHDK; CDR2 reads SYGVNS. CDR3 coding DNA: TGTGCCAGCAGGCCCAGCGGGAGTGAAGATACGCAGTATTTT. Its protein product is CASRPSGSEDTQYF.

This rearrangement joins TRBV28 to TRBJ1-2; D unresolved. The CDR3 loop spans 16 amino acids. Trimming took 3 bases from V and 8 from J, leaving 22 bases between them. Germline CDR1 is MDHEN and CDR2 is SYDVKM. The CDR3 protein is CASSLFPRVGPRGYTF. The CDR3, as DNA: TGTGCCAGCAGTTTGTTCCCGAGGGTTGGACCCCGGGGCTACACCTTC.

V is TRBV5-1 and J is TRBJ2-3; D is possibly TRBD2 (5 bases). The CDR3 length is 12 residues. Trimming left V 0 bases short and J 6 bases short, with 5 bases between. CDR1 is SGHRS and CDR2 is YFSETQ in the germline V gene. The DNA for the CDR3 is TGCGCCAGCAGCTTGGCGGGGGATACGCAGTATTTT. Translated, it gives CASSLAGDTQYF.

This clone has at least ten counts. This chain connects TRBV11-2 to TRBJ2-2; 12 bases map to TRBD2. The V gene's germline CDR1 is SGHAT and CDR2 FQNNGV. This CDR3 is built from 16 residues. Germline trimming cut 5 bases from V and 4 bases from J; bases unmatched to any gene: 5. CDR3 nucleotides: TGTGCCAGCAGCCTAGCGGGAGGGCCGAGCACCGGGGAGCTGTTTTTT. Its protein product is CASSLAGGPSTGELFF.

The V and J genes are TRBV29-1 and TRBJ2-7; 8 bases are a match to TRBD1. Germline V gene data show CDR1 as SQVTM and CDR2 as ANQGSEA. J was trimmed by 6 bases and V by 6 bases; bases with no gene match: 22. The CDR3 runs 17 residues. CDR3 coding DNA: TGCAGCGTACGAGGAGGAATAGACAGGGGTGGGACGGTCGAGCAGTACTTC. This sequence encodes CSVRGGIDRGGTVEQYF.

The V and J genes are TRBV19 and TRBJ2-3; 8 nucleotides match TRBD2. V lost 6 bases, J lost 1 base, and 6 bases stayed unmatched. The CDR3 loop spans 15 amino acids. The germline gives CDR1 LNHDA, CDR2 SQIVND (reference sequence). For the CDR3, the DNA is TGTGCCAGTAGCGGACAAGCGGGGGGCACAGATACGCAGTATTTT. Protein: CASSGQAGGTDTQYF.

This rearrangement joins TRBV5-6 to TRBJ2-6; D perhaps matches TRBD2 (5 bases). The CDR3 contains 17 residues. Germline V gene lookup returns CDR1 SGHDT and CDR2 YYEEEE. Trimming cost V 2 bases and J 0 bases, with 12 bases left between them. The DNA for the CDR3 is TGTGCCAGCAGCTTCATTGAGGGTTCCTCTGGGGCCAACGTCCTGACTTTC. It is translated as CASSFIEGSSGANVLTF.

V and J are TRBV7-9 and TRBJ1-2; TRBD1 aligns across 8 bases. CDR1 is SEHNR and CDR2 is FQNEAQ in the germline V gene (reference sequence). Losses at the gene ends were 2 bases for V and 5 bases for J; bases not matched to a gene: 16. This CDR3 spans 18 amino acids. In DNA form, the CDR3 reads TGTGCCAGCAGCTTAACGCCCGGGGAAGGACAGGGAATATATGGCTACACCTTC. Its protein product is CASSLTPGEGQGIYGYTF.

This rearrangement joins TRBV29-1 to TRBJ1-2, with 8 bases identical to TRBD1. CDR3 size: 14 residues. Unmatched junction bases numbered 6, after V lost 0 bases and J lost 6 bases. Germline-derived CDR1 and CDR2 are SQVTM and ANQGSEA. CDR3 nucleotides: TGCAGCGTTGAAGACAGGGGGCGGGTGAATGGCTACACCTTC. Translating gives CSVEDRGRVNGYTF. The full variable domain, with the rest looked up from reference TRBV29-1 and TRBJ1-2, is SAVISQKPSRDICQRGTSLTIQCQVDSQVTMMFWYRQQPGQSLTLIATANQGSEATYESGFVIDKFPISRPNLTFSTLTVSNMSPEDSSIYLCSVEDRGRVNGYTFGSGTRLTVV.

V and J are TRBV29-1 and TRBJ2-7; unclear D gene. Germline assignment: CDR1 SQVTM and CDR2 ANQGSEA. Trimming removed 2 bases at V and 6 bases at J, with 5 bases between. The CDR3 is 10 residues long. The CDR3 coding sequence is TGCAGCGTTGAAAACGGCGAGCAGTACTTC. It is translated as CSVENGEQYF.

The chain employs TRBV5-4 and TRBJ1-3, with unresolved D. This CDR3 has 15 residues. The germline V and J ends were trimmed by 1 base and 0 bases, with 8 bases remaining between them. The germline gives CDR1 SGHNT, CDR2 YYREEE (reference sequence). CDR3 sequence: CASSLFGPSGNTIYF. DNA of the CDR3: TGTGCCAGCAGCTTGTTTGGGCCCTCTGGAAACACCATATATTTT.

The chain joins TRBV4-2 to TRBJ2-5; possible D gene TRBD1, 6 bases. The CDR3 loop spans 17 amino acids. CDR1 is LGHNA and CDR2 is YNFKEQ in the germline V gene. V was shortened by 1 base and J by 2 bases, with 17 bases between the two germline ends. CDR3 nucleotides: TGTGCCAGCAGCCAAGCCCCCCCAGGGGCCCTTCAAGAGACCCAGTACTTC. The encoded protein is CASSQAPPGALQETQYF.

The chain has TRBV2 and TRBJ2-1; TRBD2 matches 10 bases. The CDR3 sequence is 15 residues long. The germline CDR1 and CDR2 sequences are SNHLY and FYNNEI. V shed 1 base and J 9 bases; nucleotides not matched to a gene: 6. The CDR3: CASSEVIAGGGEQFF. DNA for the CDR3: TGTGCCAGCAGTGAAGTAATAGCGGGGGGAGGTGAGCAGTTCTTC.

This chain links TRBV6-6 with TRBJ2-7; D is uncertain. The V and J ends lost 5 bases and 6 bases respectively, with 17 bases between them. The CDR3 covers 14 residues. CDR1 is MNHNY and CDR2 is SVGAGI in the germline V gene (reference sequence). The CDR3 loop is CASSPSRLPGEQYF. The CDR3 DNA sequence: TGTGCCAGCAGTCCTTCGAGGCTCCCGGGCGAGCAGTACTTC.

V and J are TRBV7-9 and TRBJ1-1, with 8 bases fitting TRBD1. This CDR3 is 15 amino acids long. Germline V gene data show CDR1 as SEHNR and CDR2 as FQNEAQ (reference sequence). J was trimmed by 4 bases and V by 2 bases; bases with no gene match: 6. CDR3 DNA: TGTGCCAGCAGCTTATCGGACAGGGATACCACTGAAGCTTTCTTT. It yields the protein CASSLSDRDTTEAFF.

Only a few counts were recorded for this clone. The CDR3 region has the DNA TGCGCCAGCAGTGACCTAGTGGGGCTGAACACTGAAGCTTTCTTT. Translation: CASSDLVGLNTEAFF. The chain joins TRBV10-2 to TRBJ1-1, with TRBD1 as a possible D gene (5 bases). Trimming took off 3 bases at V and 0 bases at J, with 11 bases between the two ends. The CDR3 contains 15 residues. Germline V CDR1 and CDR2: WSHSY, SAAADI.

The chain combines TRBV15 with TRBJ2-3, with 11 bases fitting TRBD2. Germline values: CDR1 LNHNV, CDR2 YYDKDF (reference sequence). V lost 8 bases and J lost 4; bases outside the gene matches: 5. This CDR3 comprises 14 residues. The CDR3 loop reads CATGSGGAPDTQYF. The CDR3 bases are TGTGCCACCGGTAGCGGGGGGGCCCCAGATACGCAGTATTTT.

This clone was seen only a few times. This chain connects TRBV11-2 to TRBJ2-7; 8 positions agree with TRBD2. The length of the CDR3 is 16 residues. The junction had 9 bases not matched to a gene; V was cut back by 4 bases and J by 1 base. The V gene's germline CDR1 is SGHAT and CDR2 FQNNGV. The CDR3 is CASSYPRSGKSYEQYF. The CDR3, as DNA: TGTGCCAGCAGCTACCCGCGTAGCGGGAAGTCCTACGAGCAGTACTTC.

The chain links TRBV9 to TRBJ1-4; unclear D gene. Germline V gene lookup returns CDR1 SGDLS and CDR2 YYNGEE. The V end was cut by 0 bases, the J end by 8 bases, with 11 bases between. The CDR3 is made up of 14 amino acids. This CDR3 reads CASSVDGRFEKLFF. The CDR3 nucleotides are TGTGCCAGCAGCGTAGACGGGAGGTTCGAAAAACTGTTTTTT. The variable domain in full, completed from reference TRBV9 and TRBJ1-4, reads DSGVTQTPKHLITATGQRVTLRCSPRSGDLSVYWYQQSLDQGLQFLIQYYNGEERAKGNILERFSAQQFPDLHSELNLSSLELGDSALYFCASSVDGRFEKLFFGSGTQLSVL.

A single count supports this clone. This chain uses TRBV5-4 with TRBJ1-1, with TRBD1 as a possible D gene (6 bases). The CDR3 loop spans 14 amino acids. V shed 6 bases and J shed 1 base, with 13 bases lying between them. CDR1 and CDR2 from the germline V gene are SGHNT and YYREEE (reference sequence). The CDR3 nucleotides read TGTGCCAGCACCCGGGGGGGCGGGAACACTGAAGCTTTCTTT. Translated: CASTRGGGNTEAFF.

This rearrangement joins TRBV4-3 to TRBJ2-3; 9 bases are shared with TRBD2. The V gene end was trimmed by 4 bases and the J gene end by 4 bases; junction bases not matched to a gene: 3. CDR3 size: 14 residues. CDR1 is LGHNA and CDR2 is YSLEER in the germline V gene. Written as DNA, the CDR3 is TGCGCCAGCAGCCCGCGGACTAGCGCAGATACGCAGTATTTT. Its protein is CASSPRTSADTQYF.

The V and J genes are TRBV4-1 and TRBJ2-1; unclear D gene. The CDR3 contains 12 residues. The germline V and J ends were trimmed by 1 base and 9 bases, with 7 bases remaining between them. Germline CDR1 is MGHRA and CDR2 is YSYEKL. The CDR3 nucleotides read TGCGCCAGCAGCCAAGGAGGTGTTGAGCAGTTCTTC. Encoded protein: CASSQGGVEQFF.

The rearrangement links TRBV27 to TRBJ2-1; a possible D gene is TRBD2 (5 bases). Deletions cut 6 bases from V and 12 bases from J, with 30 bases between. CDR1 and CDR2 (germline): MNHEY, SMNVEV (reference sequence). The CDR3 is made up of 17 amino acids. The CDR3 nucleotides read TGTGCCAGCAGACCCTCCCTGGTGGCGGTTAGCGCTGGGTGGCAGTTCTTC. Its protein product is CASRPSLVAVSAGWQFF.

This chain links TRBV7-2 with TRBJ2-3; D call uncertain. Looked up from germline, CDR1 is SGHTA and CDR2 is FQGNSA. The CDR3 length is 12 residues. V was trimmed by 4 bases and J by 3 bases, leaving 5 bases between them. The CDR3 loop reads CASSSRTDTQYF. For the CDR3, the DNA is TGTGCCAGCAGCTCCAGGACAGATACGCAGTATTTT. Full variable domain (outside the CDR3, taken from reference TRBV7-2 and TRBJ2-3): GAGVSQSPSNKVTEKGKDVELRCDPISGHTALYWYRQSLGQGLEFLIYFQGNSAPDKSGLPSDRFSAERTGGSVSTLTIQRTQQEDSAVYLCASSSRTDTQYFGPGTRLTVL.

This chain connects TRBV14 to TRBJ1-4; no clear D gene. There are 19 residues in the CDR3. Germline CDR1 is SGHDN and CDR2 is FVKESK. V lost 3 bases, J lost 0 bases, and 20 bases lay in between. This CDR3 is CASSHGLVGSGSTNEKLFF. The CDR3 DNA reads TGTGCCAGCAGCCACGGCCTCGTGGGTTCAGGATCAACTAATGAAAAACTGTTTTTT.

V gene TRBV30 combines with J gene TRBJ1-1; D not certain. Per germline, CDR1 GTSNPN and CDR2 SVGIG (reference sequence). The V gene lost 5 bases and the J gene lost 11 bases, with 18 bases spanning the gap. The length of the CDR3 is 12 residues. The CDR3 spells CAWGAGLSGAFF. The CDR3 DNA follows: TGTGCCTGGGGTGCAGGACTCTCTGGGGCTTTCTTT.

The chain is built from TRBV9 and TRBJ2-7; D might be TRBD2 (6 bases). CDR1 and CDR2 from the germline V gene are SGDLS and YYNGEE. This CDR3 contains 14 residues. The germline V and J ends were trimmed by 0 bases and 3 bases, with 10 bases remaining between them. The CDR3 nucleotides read TGTGCCAGCAGCGTAGGGGGGACTCACTACGAGCAGTACTTC. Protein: CASSVGGTHYEQYF. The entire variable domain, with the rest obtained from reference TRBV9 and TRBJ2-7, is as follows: DSGVTQTPKHLITATGQRVTLRCSPRSGDLSVYWYQQSLDQGLQFLIQYYNGEERAKGNILERFSAQQFPDLHSELNLSSLELGDSALYFCASSVGGTHYEQYFGPGTRLTVT.